Below, one T cell receptor (beta chain) is given with its context. Methods used by the authors: Amplification of reference gene primers provided the estimated nucleated cell counts. TCRdb's copy holds only in-frame clones and misses some; the assay was immunoSEQ multiplex PCR. V and J calls and clone size are those listed in that table; D and trimming were worked out from the DNA. The sample has fewer than 55,000 clones; 65% to 85% are singletons. This CDR3 spans 16 amino acids. Trimming took 5 bases from V and 4 from J, leaving 20 bases between them. CDR1 is LNHDA, CDR2 SQIVND, per germline (reference sequence). This specimen comes from a study of blood T cell repertoires in COVID-19. Study-wide background: Acute and convalescent COVID-19 specimens originated in the United States, Italy and Spain. PBMCs, B-cell-depleted T cells, or T cells were the source of the cDNA or gDNA that made up the material.

It was during active infection that Seattle patients were enrolled and then longitudinally followed. The TCR originated in a woman at least 80 years old with COVID-19, enrolled during active disease. Sequencing input: peripheral blood. The chain is built from TRBV19 and TRBJ1-1, with D possibly TRBD1 on 5 matching bases. CDR3 in DNA: TGTGCCAGTAGTCCAGGGAGGCAGGGAGGTCGCACTGAAGCTTTCTTT. Translation: CASSPGRQGGRTEAFF. The full variable domain, rest sourced from reference TRBV19 and TRBJ1-1, is DGGITQSPKYLFRKEGQNVTLSCEQNLNHDAMYWYRQDPGQGLRLIYYSQIVNDFQKGDIAEGYSVSREKKESFPLTVTSAQKNPTAFYLCASSPGRQGGRTEAFFGQGTRLTVV.